This TCR beta chain was identified during a study of T cell responses to AZD1222 COVID-19 vaccine. Turning to this clone: Its antigen is currently unknown.

Using immunoSEQ multiplex PCR, the repertoire was profiled, and TCRdb retains in-frame clones only, with some absent. This table has around 150,000 clones, 75% to 95% appearing once. The CDR3 is 15 amino acids. Germline trimming cut 4 bases from V and 0 bases from J; bases unmatched to any gene: 3. CDR1 MNHEY and CDR2 SVGAGI come from the germline V gene. Study-level points and caveats: A rise in Spike-specific TCR breadth and depth followed two AZD1222 doses. Only a handful of AZD1222 recipients, more than five in all, had baseline seropositivity. No day 14 peak samples; only post-peak repertoires were characterized.

The analysis combined second doses at about 4 or about 12 weeks. V and J are TRBV6-5 and TRBJ2-1; 7 positions agree with TRBD2. The receptor comes from an adult who received the AZD1222 COVID-19 vaccine. The starting material was peripheral blood, obtained 28 days after the second AZD1222 dose. The CDR3 sequence: CASSSGGSSYNEQFF. DNA for the CDR3: TGTGCCAGCAGTTCAGGCGGGAGCTCCTACAATGAGCAGTTCTTC.